The 15 T cell receptor beta chains listed next were all sequenced from one sample in a study of T cells in lung cancer brain metastases. The assay was immunoSEQ multiplex PCR, and TCRdb's table has in-frame clones only and misses some. Counted here are about 4,200 clones, roughly 90% occurring once; the ten biggest clones make up around 8.1%. Sequenced input: tumor tissue from the primary lung tumor. The receptor source for this set is a man aged 60-69 years with non-small cell lung cancer.

V usage is TRBV6-5 and J usage is TRBJ1-5, with 7 bases identical to TRBD1. The V segment lost 7 bases and the J segment 2 bases; nucleotides outside the gene matches: 5. Per the germline V gene, CDR1 is MNHEY and CDR2 is SVGAGI. The CDR3 has 14 residues. CDR3 bases: TGTGCCAGCACCTCCGGGACAGGCAATCAGCCCCAGCATTTT. Protein sequence: CASTSGTGNQPQHF.

The chain links TRBV9 to TRBJ2-3; maybe TRBD2 (5 bases). Trimming left V 2 bases short and J 4 bases short, with 17 bases between. This CDR3 spans 16 amino acids. CDR1 and CDR2 from the germline V gene are SGDLS and YYNGEE. CDR3 amino acids: CASSVGSSKGADTQYF. Here the CDR3 DNA reads TGTGCCAGCAGCGTGGGGAGTTCGAAAGGCGCAGATACGCAGTATTTT.

This clone appeared once. The chain carries TRBV5-4 and TRBJ2-5, with 8 bases identical to TRBD1. J gave up 6 bases and V 0 bases, and 4 bases lay outside the gene matches. The CDR3 contains 14 residues. Germline assignment: CDR1 SGHNT and CDR2 YYREEE (reference sequence). This chain's CDR3 is CASSLEDRAQTQYF. The CDR3 bases are TGTGCCAGCAGCTTGGAGGACAGGGCCCAGACCCAGTACTTC.

Note on this clone: The junction and the germline gene differ at one end; a read error may be behind it. The chain joins TRBV4-1 to TRBJ2-7, with 10 bases fitting TRBD1. There are 15 residues in the CDR3. CDR1 and CDR2 from the germline V gene are MGHRA and YSYEKL. Here the CDR3 reads CASSQPGQGRDERYF. CDR3 DNA: TGCGCCAGCAGCCAACCGGGACAGGGGAGGGACGAGCGGTACTTC.

V gene TRBV5-4 combines with J gene TRBJ2-2; 9 bases are shared with TRBD1. With 1 base clipped from V and 4 bases from J, the junction kept 5 bases outside the gene matches. The CDR3 length is 16 residues. CDR1 SGHNT and CDR2 YYREEE come from the germline V gene (reference sequence). DNA for the CDR3: TGTGCCAGCAGCTTGTCCGGGACAGGGAGCACCGGGGAGCTGTTTTTT. This encodes CASSLSGTGSTGELFF. The complete variable domain, with remaining parts taken from reference TRBV5-4 and TRBJ2-2, reads ETGVTQSPTHLIKTRGQQVTLRCSSQSGHNTVSWYQQALGQGPQFIFQYYREEENGRGNFPPRFSGLQFPNYSSELNVNALELDDSALYLCASSLSGTGSTGELFFGEGSRLTVL.

The V and J genes are TRBV9 and TRBJ2-7, with 8 bases fitting TRBD1. CDR1 SGDLS and CDR2 YYNGEE come from the germline V gene. The CDR3 contains 12 residues. After removal of 4 bases from V and 6 bases from J, the junction contained 3 bases not matched to a gene. Written as DNA, the CDR3 is TGTGCCAGCAGCAAGCAGGGGGCCGAGCAGTACTTC. The encoded protein is CASSKQGAEQYF. Together with reference TRBV9 and TRBJ2-7, the CDR3 gives the full variable domain: DSGVTQTPKHLITATGQRVTLRCSPRSGDLSVYWYQQSLDQGLQFLIQYYNGEERAKGNILERFSAQQFPDLHSELNLSSLELGDSALYFCASSKQGAEQYFGPGTRLTVT.

The genes are TRBV5-5 and TRBJ2-1, with D possibly being TRBD1 or TRBD2 (7 bases each). Germline V gene data show CDR1 as SGHKS and CDR2 as YYEKEE (reference sequence). The CDR3 spans 15 residues. The V gene lost 4 bases and the J gene lost 3 bases, with 14 bases spanning the gap. As DNA, the CDR3 is TGTGCCAGCAGCCCATCAGGGGGGGGCTACAATGAGCAGTTCTTC. Residues: CASSPSGGGYNEQFF.

CDR3 loop: CASSDQQGRSPLHF. In nucleotides, the CDR3 is TGTGCCAGCAGTGATCAACAGGGAAGATCACCCCTCCACTTT. The chain employs TRBV6-1 and TRBJ1-6, with a tentative D call TRBD1 (6 bases). CDR1 and CDR2 from the germline V gene are MNHNS and SASEGT. The CDR3 covers 14 residues. Trimming took 3 bases from V and 10 from J, leaving 13 bases between them.

The V gene is TRBV2, the J gene TRBJ1-6; 9 bases are a match to TRBD1. Germline V gene sequence: CDR1 SNHLY, CDR2 FYNNEI. The CDR3 is made up of 14 amino acids. V was pared by 5 bases and J by 9 bases, with 5 bases of the junction left unmatched. CDR3 sequence reads: CASSTGTGTSPLHF. The DNA of the CDR3 is TGTGCCAGCAGTACCGGGACAGGGACTTCACCCCTCCACTTT.

This clone was picked up a small number of times. The V call is TRBV6-5, the J call TRBJ2-7; the D is unclear. The CDR3 contains 15 residues. Trimming stripped 6 bases from V and 0 bases from J, with 15 bases between. Looked up from germline, CDR1 is MNHEY and CDR2 is SVGAGI. In nucleotides, the CDR3 is TGTGCCAGCAGGCCCTGGGGTGCCCTCTCCTACGAGCAGTACTTC. This encodes CASRPWGALSYEQYF.

This chain uses TRBV21-1 with TRBJ1-1; the table's D call, TRBD1, was not checked against the DNA. TRBV21-1 is designated a pseudogene. CDR3 length: 17 residues. The CDR3 nucleotides read TGTGCCAGCAGCAGACCAATTAGGGGGCGAGTTGGCACTGAAGCTTTCTTT. The encoded protein is CASSRPIRGRVGTEAFF.

This clone came up a few times. This sample includes further DNA sequences coding for the same CDR3. The J gene is TRBJ2-5, the V gene TRBV6-5; D possibly uses TRBD1 or TRBD2 (5 bases each). The CDR3 is 16 amino acids. Germline V gene lookup returns CDR1 MNHEY and CDR2 SVGAGI. Trimming took off 0 bases at V and 4 bases at J, with 15 bases between the two ends. In DNA, the CDR3 is TGTGCCAGCAGTTACTCGCGGTGGGGGTTCGGAGAGACCCAGTACTTC. Translation: CASSYSRWGFGETQYF.

The V and J genes are TRBV19 and TRBJ2-1; 8 bases are shared with TRBD2. Trimming at V came to 5 bases and at J to 3 bases, leaving 6 bases not matched to a gene. The length of the CDR3 is 15 residues. Germline V gene lookup returns CDR1 LNHDA and CDR2 SQIVND (reference sequence). The CDR3 loop reads CASSLTSGNYNEQFF. CDR3 nucleotides: TGTGCCAGTAGTCTCACTAGCGGAAACTACAATGAGCAGTTCTTC.

V gene TRBV7-8 combines with J gene TRBJ1-5, with unresolved D. Trimming left V 1 base short and J 8 bases short, with 6 bases between. Germline V gene lookup returns CDR1 SGHVS and CDR2 FQNEAQ. CDR3 length: 12 residues. The CDR3 sequence: CASSLEREPQHF. The CDR3 region has the DNA TGTGCCAGCAGCTTAGAACGGGAGCCCCAGCATTTT. Based on the CDR3 plus reference TRBV7-8 and TRBJ1-5, the full variable domain is GAGVSQSPRYKVAKRGQDVALRCDPISGHVSLFWYQQALGQGPEFLTYFQNEAQLDKSGLPSDRFFAERPEGSVSTLKIQRTQQEDSAVYLCASSLEREPQHFGDGTRLSIL.

The chain recombines TRBV6-5 with TRBJ1-5; weak D call: TRBD1 (5 bases). The length of the CDR3 is 15 residues. V was shortened by 5 bases and J by 7 bases, with 18 bases between the two germline ends. CDR1 is MNHEY and CDR2 is SVGAGI in the germline V gene. The CDR3 DNA sequence: TGTGCCAGCAGTCTCGACAGCCGAGCACGCCAGCCCCAGCATTTT. Residues: CASSLDSRARQPQHF.